At least ten counts were recorded for the clone carrying this T cell receptor (beta chain). About 10 ml of fresh peripheral blood supplied the PBMCs. These data originate in a study of T cells in Graves' hyperthyroidism and ophthalmopathy. From RNA transcripts, TCR beta CDR3 regions were amplified. First-round RT-PCR with HTBI primers amplified the TCR CDR3 region. A single record per CDR3 protein comes from TCRdb applying MiXCR to the multiplex PCR reads. Seen here are around 600,000 distinct CDR3 sequences, approximately 14% observed once, and the top ten hold approximately 13%. Looked up from germline, CDR1 is SNHLY and CDR2 is FYNNEI. This CDR3 has 16 amino acids. Trimming removed 4 bases from V and 1 base from J; junction bases left unmatched: 7.

This clonotype was obtained from a woman aged 45-65 years with Graves' ophthalmopathy. This chain links TRBV2 with TRBJ2-3, with 8 bases aligning to TRBD2. Sequencing was performed on blood. The CDR3 nucleotides read TGTGCCAGCAGTGGGTCGAGCGGGAGACGCACAGATACGCAGTATTTT. It specifies CASSGSSGRRTDTQYF.